The source of this T cell receptor beta chain is a study of OX40 agonist ivuxolimab in advanced cancers. To note about this clone: Its antigen is unknown.

Study-level findings and limits: Doses of 0.1 to 3.0 mg/kg were accompanied by clonal expansion of CD4+ and CD8+ blood T cells by week 6.

The CDR3 extends over 15 amino acids. V dropped 4 bases and J dropped 0 bases, with 11 bases sitting between them. Per germline, CDR1 MDHEN and CDR2 SYDVKM. Assay: immunoSEQ multiplex PCR; the TCRdb copy retains only in-frame clones and omits some. The profile covers nearly 80,000 clones, with approximately 91% appearing a single time and roughly 6.9% taken by the ten largest. The J gene is TRBJ2-3, the V gene TRBV28; D may be TRBD2 (6 bases). The sequences come from CD4+ or CD8+ T cells sorted from blood, collected in a trial of the OX40 agonist ivuxolimab. The sequence derives from an adult with an advanced solid tumor such as melanoma, head and neck, liver or kidney cancer. The CDR3 nucleotides read TGTGCCAGCAGTTCCCCGACTAGGAGCACAGATACGCAGTATTTT. Protein sequence: CASSSPTRSTDTQYF.